The T cell receptor beta chain under discussion was sequenced for a study of Ad26.COV2.S vaccination and SARS-CoV-2 variants. Documented treatment: roughly 19 received Ad26.COV2.S at low or high dose, single or two shots; 5 received placebo; per-sample allocation not given. Sampling was performed 63 days after the first vaccine or placebo injection. Using immunoSEQ multiplex PCR, the repertoire was profiled, and TCRdb retains in-frame clones only, with some absent. The sample carries under 400,000 clones, around 87% recorded once. General study points: Substantial breadth was reportedly displayed by spike-specific CD8+ and CD4+ T cell responses after vaccination.

Points on this clone: Its target is unknown.

V shed 3 bases and J 7 bases; nucleotides not matched to a gene: 7. The CDR3 is 17 residues long. Germline loops: CDR1 LGHDT, CDR2 YNNKEL (reference sequence). Specimen: peripheral blood, collected in a trial of Ad26.COV2.S vaccine versus placebo. This TCR was recovered from a person between 18 and 59 years old who received the Ad26.COV2.S COVID-19 vaccine or a placebo. This rearrangement joins TRBV3-1 (or the pseudogene TRBV3-2) to TRBJ2-1, with TRBD2 matching 15 bases. For the CDR3, the DNA is TGTGCCAGCAGCCAGGGACTAGCGGGGGGCCACGGAAATGAGCAGTTCTTC. This translates into CASSQGLAGGHGNEQFF.